This TCR beta chain stems from a study of T cells in Graves' hyperthyroidism and ophthalmopathy. Study-level points and caveats: Ophthalmopathy could be told apart from stable hyperthyroidism with a 13 V-J model.

On this clonotype itself: Antigen specificity is unknown.

RNA transcripts yielded amplified TCR beta CDR3 regions. HTBI primers drove first-round RT-PCR of the TCR CDR3. TCRdb re-analysed the multiplex PCR reads in MiXCR, keeping a single row per CDR3 protein. This table has around 300,000 distinct CDR3 sequences, around 22% appearing once. Disease duration was under 3 months in the ophthalmopathy patients, who also had a Clinical Activity Score of at least 3 and a NOSPECS grade of at least 4. CDR3 length: 16 amino acids. With 2 bases removed from V and 5 bases from J, the gap between germline ends came to 16 bases. Germline V gene lookup returns CDR1 SGHVS and CDR2 FQNEAQ.

This sequence was found in a man between 25 and 39 years old with Graves' ophthalmopathy. Sequencing was performed on blood. The rearrangement links TRBV7-8 to TRBJ2-1; D might be TRBD1 (6 bases). The CDR3 bases are TGTGCCAGCAGCTTACCAATGGGGACATTTAACAATGAGCAGTTCTTC. It yields the protein CASSLPMGTFNNEQFF.